Presented here are 9 T cell receptor beta chains from one specimen sequenced in a study of cytomegalovirus exposure and HLA in healthy donors. This PCR relied on a set of 60 Vbeta primers and 13 Jbeta primers. Produced via immunoSEQ multiplex PCR; TCRdb's table is partial and in-frame only. The sample carries 90,000 to 100,000 clones, 75% to 80% recorded once. Material for sequencing was PBMCs. These receptors were collected from a female donor in good health and CMV-seronegative.

This clone was seen only once. This sample includes further DNA sequences coding for the same CDR3. This sequence joins TRBV18 and TRBJ1-2; D is uncertain. The V and J ends lost 2 bases and 4 bases respectively, with 8 bases between them. Germline-derived CDR1 and CDR2 are KGHSH and LQKENI. The length of the CDR3 is 13 residues. CDR3 bases: TGTGCCAGCTCACCAGGGCAGGTCTATGGCTACACCTTC. It is translated as CASSPGQVYGYTF.

The gene calls are TRBV30 and TRBJ1-2; no definite D call. The CDR3 spans 12 residues. Trimming took 1 base from V and 2 from J, leaving 5 bases between them. The germline V gene has CDR1 GTSNPN and CDR2 SVGIG (reference sequence). The CDR3 is CAWSGRNYGYTF. CDR3 bases: TGTGCCTGGAGTGGCAGAAACTATGGCTACACCTTC.

V usage is TRBV7-9 and J usage is TRBJ2-5, with 7 bases fitting TRBD2. The DNA end is a closer match to TRBJ2-7, so the J assignment may be wrong. CDR3 length equals 15 residues. CDR1 and CDR2 (germline): SEHNR, FQNEAQ (reference sequence). This CDR3 is CASSLETAGEYEQYF. CDR3 bases: TGTGCCAGCAGCTTAGAGACGGCGGGGGAGTACGAGCAGTACTTC.

The chain joins TRBV19 to TRBJ1-2; no definite D call. The CDR3 runs 14 residues. Germline-derived CDR1 and CDR2 are LNHDA and SQIVND (reference sequence). V was shortened by 3 bases and J by 2 bases, with 10 bases between the two germline ends. The CDR3 DNA follows: TGTGCCAGTAGTATCCGTAATGAGAACTATGGCTACACCTTC. This sequence encodes CASSIRNENYGYTF.

This chain joins TRBV5-1 and TRBJ2-3; 8 nucleotides match TRBD2. Trimming cost V 4 bases and J 1 base; bases outside gene matches: 8. Per the germline V gene, CDR1 is SGHRS and CDR2 is YFSETQ. The length of the CDR3 is 16 residues. In DNA, the CDR3 is TGCGCCAGCAGCCTCGGCGGGCGGGGGGGCACAGATACGCAGTATTTT. Its protein product is CASSLGGRGGTDTQYF.

The rearrangement links TRBV7-2 to TRBJ2-7; D is unclear. CDR1 SGHTA and CDR2 FQGNSA come from the germline V gene. This CDR3 has 11 residues. V shed 4 bases and J shed 2 bases, with 3 bases lying between them. The CDR3 nucleotides read TGTGCCAGCAGCTCCACCTACGAGCAGTACTTC. This encodes CASSSTYEQYF.

V is TRBV5-4 and J is TRBJ2-1; 9 nucleotides match TRBD2. V gave up 4 bases and J gave up 2 bases; unmatched junction bases: 4. CDR3 size: 15 residues. Germline CDR1 is SGHNT and CDR2 is YYREEE (reference sequence). The DNA of the CDR3 is TGTGCCAGCAGCCCTCTAGCGGGGACCTACAATGAGCAGTTCTTC. Amino acid sequence: CASSPLAGTYNEQFF. Based on the CDR3 plus reference TRBV5-4 and TRBJ2-1, the full variable domain is ETGVTQSPTHLIKTRGQQVTLRCSSQSGHNTVSWYQQALGQGPQFIFQYYREEENGRGNFPPRFSGLQFPNYSSELNVNALELDDSALYLCASSPLAGTYNEQFFGPGTRLTVL.

This rearrangement joins TRBV19 to TRBJ2-7; 10 nucleotides match TRBD1. The V gene's germline CDR1 is LNHDA and CDR2 SQIVND (reference sequence). The CDR3 totals 14 residues. Germline trimming cut 5 bases from V and 3 bases from J; bases unmatched to any gene: 4. The CDR3: CASSFGQGVYEQYF. CDR3 DNA: TGTGCCAGTAGTTTCGGACAGGGGGTCTACGAGCAGTACTTC.

This rearrangement joins TRBV7-3 to TRBJ2-1; possible D gene TRBD2, 6 bases. Germline CDR1 SGHTA, CDR2 FQGTGA. The V gene lost 0 bases and the J gene lost 3 bases, with 9 bases spanning the gap. This CDR3 is 15 amino acids long. DNA of the CDR3: TGTGCCAGCAGCTTAACTTGGGGGGACTACAATGAGCAGTTCTTC. Translation: CASSLTWGDYNEQFF.